These T cell receptor beta chains were read from a single sample in a study of identical twins. TCRdb analysed the 5' RACE reads with MiXCR anew, one entry per CDR3 protein. The sample lists hundreds of thousands of distinct CDR3 sequences, approximately 18% occurring once. This sample also appeared in a second study, on T cells expressing NK-cell markers.

Sequenced material: PBMCs. These receptor sequences come from a woman aged 18-35 years in good health. CDR3s include the opening cysteine and the closing phenylalanine or tryptophan. The D gene is left open where the match is weak. The size of a clone is reported for some rows only, either as once, few or many, or as a class for expanded clones.

V gene: TRBV20-1; J gene: TRBJ2-2; clone size: .; D gene: TRBD2; CDR3 protein: CSISGSKTGELFF; CDR3 DNA: TGCAGTATTAGCGGGAGTAAGACCGGGGAGCTGTTTTTT
V gene: TRBV5-1; J gene: TRBJ2-4; clone size: .; D gene: TRBD2; CDR3 protein: CASSPTSAENIQYF; CDR3 DNA: TGCGCCAGCAGCCCAACTAGCGCAGAAAACATTCAGTACTTC
V gene: TRBV29-1; J gene: TRBJ2-1; clone size: .; D gene: .; CDR3 protein: CSSLESYNEQFF; CDR3 DNA: TGCAGCTCCCTTGAGTCCTACAATGAGCAGTTCTTC
V gene: TRBV4-3; J gene: TRBJ2-7; clone size: few; D gene: .; CDR3 protein: CASSQATGTPYEQYF; CDR3 DNA: TGCGCCAGCAGCCAAGCCACCGGGACCCCCTACGAGCAGTACTTC
V gene: TRBV7-2; J gene: TRBJ2-5; clone size: few; D gene: .; CDR3 protein: CASSSQRGQSQYF; CDR3 DNA: TGTGCCAGCAGCTCTCAGCGGGGACAATCCCAGTACTTC
V gene: TRBV6-1; J gene: TRBJ2-7; clone size: few; D gene: TRBD1; CDR3 protein: CASSAKGTGRYEQYF; CDR3 DNA: TGTGCCAGCAGCGCAAAGGGGACAGGGCGCTACGAGCAGTACTTC
V gene: TRBV20-1; J gene: TRBJ1-1; clone size: .; D gene: .; CDR3 protein: CSARSPDRPEGAFF; CDR3 DNA: TGCAGTGCTAGATCCCCTGACAGGCCCGAGGGGGCTTTCTTT
V gene: TRBV20-1; J gene: TRBJ2-1; clone size: .; D gene: .; CDR3 protein: CSARNLLRDNEQFF; CDR3 DNA: TGCAGTGCTAGGAACCTATTGAGGGACAATGAGCAGTTCTTC
V gene: TRBV15; J gene: TRBJ2-1; clone size: few; D gene: TRBD2; CDR3 protein: CATSRLRASGSYNEQFF; CDR3 DNA: TGTGCCACCAGCAGGCTTAGGGCTAGCGGATCCTACAATGAGCAGTTCTTC
V gene: TRBV3-1; J gene: TRBJ2-1; clone size: .; D gene: .; CDR3 protein: CASSHSTYNEQFF; CDR3 DNA: TGTGCCAGCAGCCACTCCACCTACAATGAGCAGTTCTTC
V gene: TRBV4-3; J gene: TRBJ2-7; clone size: .; D gene: TRBD2; CDR3 protein: CASSRGTSASYEQYF; CDR3 DNA: TGCGCCAGCAGCCGAGGGACTAGCGCTTCGTACGAGCAGTACTTC
V gene: TRBV7-2; J gene: TRBJ2-1; clone size: few; D gene: .; CDR3 protein: CASSFRASYNEQFF; CDR3 DNA: TGTGCCAGCAGCTTCAGGGCCTCCTACAATGAGCAGTTCTTC
V gene: TRBV20-1; J gene: TRBJ2-1; clone size: .; D gene: TRBD2; CDR3 protein: CSALFGVAGREQFF; CDR3 DNA: TGCAGTGCTCTTTTCGGGGTAGCGGGGCGGGAGCAGTTCTTC
V gene: TRBV10-2; J gene: TRBJ2-3; clone size: .; D gene: .; CDR3 protein: CASKPMTDTQYF; CDR3 DNA: TGCGCCAGCAAGCCGATGACAGATACGCAGTATTTT
V gene: TRBV6-5; J gene: TRBJ2-7; clone size: few; D gene: TRBD2; CDR3 protein: CASSSLGLVAYEQYF; CDR3 DNA: TGTGCCAGCAGTTCCTTAGGACTAGTCGCCTACGAGCAGTACTTC
V gene: TRBV7-2; J gene: TRBJ1-2; clone size: .; D gene: TRBD1; CDR3 protein: CASSSVYWGQGSYGYTF; CDR3 DNA: TGTGCCAGCAGCTCCGTCTACTGGGGACAGGGAAGTTATGGCTACACCTTC
V gene: TRBV20-1; J gene: TRBJ2-3; clone size: .; D gene: TRBD2; CDR3 protein: CSAPTGGGTDTQYF; CDR3 DNA: TGCAGTGCGCCTACGGGGGGGGGCACAGATACGCAGTATTTT
V gene: TRBV3-1; J gene: TRBJ2-3; clone size: once; D gene: TRBD2; CDR3 protein: CASSQVAGAPDTQYF; CDR3 DNA: TGTGCCAGCAGCCAAGTGGCGGGAGCGCCAGATACGCAGTATTTT
V gene: TRBV3-1; J gene: TRBJ1-1; clone size: few; D gene: .; CDR3 protein: CASSQVGRTEAFF; CDR3 DNA: TGTGCCAGCAGCCAAGTTGGGAGGACTGAAGCTTTCTTT
V gene: TRBV27; J gene: TRBJ2-5; clone size: few; D gene: .; CDR3 protein: CASRQPPTPDRNQETQYF; CDR3 DNA: TGTGCCAGCAGACAACCTCCGACTCCTGACAGGAACCAAGAGACCCAGTACTTC
V gene: TRBV2; J gene: TRBJ2-1; clone size: .; D gene: .; CDR3 protein: CASSDRGRGEQFF; CDR3 DNA: TGTGCCAGCAGTGACAGGGGGAGGGGGGAGCAGTTCTTC
V gene: TRBV15; J gene: TRBJ2-2; clone size: .; D gene: .; CDR3 protein: CATSRDPPGEMAGELFF; CDR3 DNA: TGTGCCACCAGCAGAGATCCCCCAGGGGAGATGGCCGGGGAGCTGTTTTTT
V gene: TRBV6-2/TRBV6-3; J gene: TRBJ1-6; clone size: .; D gene: TRBD1; CDR3 protein: CASSFHGTGFSPLHF; CDR3 DNA: TGTGCCAGCAGTTTCCACGGGACAGGGTTTTCACCCCTCCACTTT
V gene: TRBV7-9; J gene: TRBJ1-1; clone size: .; D gene: .; CDR3 protein: CASSSWVGQGGFF; CDR3 DNA: TGTGCCAGCAGCTCCTGGGTGGGGCAGGGAGGTTTCTTT
V gene: TRBV29-1; J gene: TRBJ1-2; clone size: few; D gene: TRBD1; CDR3 protein: CSVTGQGYGYTF; CDR3 DNA: TGCAGCGTTACTGGACAGGGCTATGGCTACACCTTC
V gene: TRBV6-5; J gene: TRBJ2-7; clone size: .; D gene: .; CDR3 protein: CASSYARTGDSYEQYF; CDR3 DNA: TGTGCCAGCAGTTACGCAAGGACGGGGGACTCCTACGAGCAGTACTTC
V gene: TRBV12-5; J gene: TRBJ2-5; clone size: few; D gene: .; CDR3 protein: CASGLGRTQETQYF; CDR3 DNA: TGTGCTAGTGGTTTAGGGCGGACCCAAGAGACCCAGTACTTC